This TCR beta chain was identified in a study of T cell repertoires in cytomegalovirus infection. General study findings and limits: Based on cumulative public TCR beta family frequency, carriers of CMV plus the relevant HLA were identified.

Trimming took off 7 bases at V and 3 bases at J, with 13 bases between the two ends. Germline V lookup: CDR1 MNHEY, CDR2 SMNVEV (reference sequence). The CDR3 contains 13 residues. The table lists this clonotype with a count of one. Its antigen is not known. Via MiXCR, TCRdb re-called the reads, giving one row per CDR3 protein. The data show about 770,000 distinct CDR3 sequences, roughly 28% seen once. This receptor was obtained from a human donor in good health (CMV status not recorded). Some clones in this sample may be carry-over from other donors' samples. This chain joins TRBV27 and TRBJ2-7; D gene ambiguous. Specimen: cultured CD8+ T cells from PBMCs, collected from culture after CMV antigen stimulation. The CDR3 protein is CASISGSSYEQYF. CDR3 DNA: TGTGCCAGCATCTCGGGCAGCAGCTACGAGCAGTACTTC.